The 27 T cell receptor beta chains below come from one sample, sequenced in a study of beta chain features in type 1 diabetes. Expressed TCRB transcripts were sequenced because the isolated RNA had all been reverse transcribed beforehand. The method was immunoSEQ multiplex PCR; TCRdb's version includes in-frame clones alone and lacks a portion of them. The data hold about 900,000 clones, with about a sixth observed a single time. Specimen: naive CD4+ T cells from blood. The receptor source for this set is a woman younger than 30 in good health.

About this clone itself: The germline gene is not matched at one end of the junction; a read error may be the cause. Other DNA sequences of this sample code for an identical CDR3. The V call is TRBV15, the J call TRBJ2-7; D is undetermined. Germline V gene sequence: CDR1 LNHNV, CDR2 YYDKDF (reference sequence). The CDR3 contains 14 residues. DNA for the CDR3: TGCGCCACCAGGCAGCTTGGGCGCGGCTACGAGCAGTACTTC. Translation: CATRQLGRGYEQYF.

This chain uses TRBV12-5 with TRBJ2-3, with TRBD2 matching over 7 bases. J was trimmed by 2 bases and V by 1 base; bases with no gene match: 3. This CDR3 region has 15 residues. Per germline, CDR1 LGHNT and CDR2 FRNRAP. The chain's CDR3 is CASGLGTRNTDTQYF. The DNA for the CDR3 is TGTGCTAGTGGTTTGGGGACTAGAAACACAGATACGCAGTATTTT.

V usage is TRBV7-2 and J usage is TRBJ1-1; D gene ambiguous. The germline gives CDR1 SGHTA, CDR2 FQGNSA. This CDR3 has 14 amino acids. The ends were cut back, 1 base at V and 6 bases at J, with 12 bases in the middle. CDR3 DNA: TGTGCCAGCAGCTTAGGCCCCGGAGGACCTGAAGCTTTCTTT. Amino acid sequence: CASSLGPGGPEAFF.

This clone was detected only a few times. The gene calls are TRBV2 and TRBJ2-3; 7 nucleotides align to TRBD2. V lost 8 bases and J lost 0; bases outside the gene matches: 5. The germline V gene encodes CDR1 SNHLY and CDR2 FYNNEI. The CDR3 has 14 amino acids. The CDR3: CASRAGLSTDTQYF. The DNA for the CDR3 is TGTGCCAGCCGAGCGGGACTGAGCACAGATACGCAGTATTTT. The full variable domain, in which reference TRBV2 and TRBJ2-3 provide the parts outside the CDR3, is EPEVTQTPSHQVTQMGQEVILRCVPISNHLYFYWYRQILGQKVEFLVSFYNNEISEKSEIFDDQFSVERPDGSNFTLKIRSTKLEDSAMYFCASRAGLSTDTQYFGPGTRLTVL.

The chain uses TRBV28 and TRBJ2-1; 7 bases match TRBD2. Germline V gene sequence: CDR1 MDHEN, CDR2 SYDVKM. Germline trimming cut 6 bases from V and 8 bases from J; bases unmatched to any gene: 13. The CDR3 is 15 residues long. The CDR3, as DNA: TGTGCCAGCAGGGGAGCGGGACTCTCCCTCGATGAGCAGTTCTTC. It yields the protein CASRGAGLSLDEQFF.

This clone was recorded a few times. The CDR3 loop reads CASSAPEFEETQYF. CDR3 nucleotides: TGTGCCAGCAGCGCCCCAGAGTTTGAAGAGACCCAGTACTTC. The chain has TRBV7-2 and TRBJ2-5; D is unclear. The CDR3 extends over 14 amino acids. Germline V CDR1 and CDR2: SGHTA, FQGNSA. Trimming removed 5 bases from V and 3 bases from J, with 13 bases in between.

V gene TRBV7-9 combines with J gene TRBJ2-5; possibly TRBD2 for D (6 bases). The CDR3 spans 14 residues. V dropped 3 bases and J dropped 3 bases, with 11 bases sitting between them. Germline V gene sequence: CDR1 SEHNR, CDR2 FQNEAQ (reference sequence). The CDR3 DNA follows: TGTGCCAGCAGCTTTAGCGGAATTAAAGAGACCCAGTACTTC. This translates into CASSFSGIKETQYF.

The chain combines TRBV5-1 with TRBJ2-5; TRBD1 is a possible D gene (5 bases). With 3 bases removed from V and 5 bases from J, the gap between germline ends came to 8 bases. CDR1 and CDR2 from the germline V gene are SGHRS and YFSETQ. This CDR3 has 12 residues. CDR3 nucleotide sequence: TGCGCCAGCAGCTCACCAGGGGAGACCCAGTACTTC. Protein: CASSSPGETQYF.

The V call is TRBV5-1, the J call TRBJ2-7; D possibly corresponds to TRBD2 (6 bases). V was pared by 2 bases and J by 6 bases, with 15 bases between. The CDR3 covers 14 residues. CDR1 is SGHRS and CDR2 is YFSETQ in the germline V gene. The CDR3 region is CASSFVGSRTEQYF. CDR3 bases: TGCGCCAGCAGCTTTGTCGGGAGTCGTACCGAGCAGTACTTC.

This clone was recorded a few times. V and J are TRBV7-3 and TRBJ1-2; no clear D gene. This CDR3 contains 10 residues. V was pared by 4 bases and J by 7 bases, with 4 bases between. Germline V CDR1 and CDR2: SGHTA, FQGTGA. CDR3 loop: CASSWVGYTF. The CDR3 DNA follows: TGTGCCAGCAGCTGGGTTGGCTACACCTTC.

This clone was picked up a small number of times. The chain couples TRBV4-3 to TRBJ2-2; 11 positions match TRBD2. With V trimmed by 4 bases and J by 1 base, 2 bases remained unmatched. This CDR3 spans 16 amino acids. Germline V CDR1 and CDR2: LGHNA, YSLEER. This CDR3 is CASSLGTSGNTGELFF. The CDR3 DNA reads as TGCGCCAGCAGCCTCGGGACTAGCGGGAACACCGGGGAGCTGTTTTTT.

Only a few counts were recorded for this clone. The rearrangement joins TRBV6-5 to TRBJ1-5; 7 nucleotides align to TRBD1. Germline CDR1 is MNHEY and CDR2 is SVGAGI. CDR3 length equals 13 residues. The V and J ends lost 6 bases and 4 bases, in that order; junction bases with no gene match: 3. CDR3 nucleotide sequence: TGTGCCAGCAGAATGACAGGGAATCAGCCCCAGCATTTT. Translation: CASRMTGNQPQHF.

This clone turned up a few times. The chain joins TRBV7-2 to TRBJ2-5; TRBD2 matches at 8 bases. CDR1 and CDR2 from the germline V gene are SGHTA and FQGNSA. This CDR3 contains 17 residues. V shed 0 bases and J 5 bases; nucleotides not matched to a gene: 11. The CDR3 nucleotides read TGTGCCAGCAGCTTAGCGCTGAGCGGGAGTGGTAGGGAGACCCAGTACTTC. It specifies CASSLALSGSGRETQYF.

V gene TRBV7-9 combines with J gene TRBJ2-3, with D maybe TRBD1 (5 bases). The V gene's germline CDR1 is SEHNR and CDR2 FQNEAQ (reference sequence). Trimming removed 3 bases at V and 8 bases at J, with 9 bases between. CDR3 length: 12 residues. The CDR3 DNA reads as TGTGCCAGCAGCTTCACAGGTGGTACGCAGTATTTT. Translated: CASSFTGGTQYF. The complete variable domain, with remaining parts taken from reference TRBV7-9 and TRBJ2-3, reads DTGVSQNPRHKITKRGQNVTFRCDPISEHNRLYWYRQTLGQGPEFLTYFQNEAQLEKSRLLSDRFSAERPKGSFSTLEIQRTEQGDSAMYLCASSFTGGTQYFGPGTRLTVL.

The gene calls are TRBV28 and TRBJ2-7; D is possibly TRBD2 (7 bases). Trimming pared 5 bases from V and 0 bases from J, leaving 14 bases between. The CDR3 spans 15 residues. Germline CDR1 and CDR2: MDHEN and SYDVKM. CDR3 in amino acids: CASSRGGGNSYEQYF. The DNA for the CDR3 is TGTGCCAGCAGTCGTGGGGGGGGCAACTCCTACGAGCAGTACTTC.

This CDR3 reads CAVTDSYNEKLFF. The CDR3 coding sequence is TGTGCCGTCACGGACAGCTATAATGAAAAACTGTTTTTT. The rearrangement joins TRBV28 to TRBJ1-4, with D possibly being TRBD1 (6 bases). Germline CDR1 and CDR2: MDHEN and SYDVKM. This CDR3 comprises 13 residues. V gave up 11 bases and J gave up 4 bases, with 14 bases separating them.

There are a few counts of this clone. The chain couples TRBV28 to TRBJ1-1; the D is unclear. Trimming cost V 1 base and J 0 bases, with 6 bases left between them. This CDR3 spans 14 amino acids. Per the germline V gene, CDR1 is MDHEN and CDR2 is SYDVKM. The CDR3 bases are TGTGCCAGCAGTTTATCCGGGCTGAACACTGAAGCTTTCTTT. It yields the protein CASSLSGLNTEAFF.

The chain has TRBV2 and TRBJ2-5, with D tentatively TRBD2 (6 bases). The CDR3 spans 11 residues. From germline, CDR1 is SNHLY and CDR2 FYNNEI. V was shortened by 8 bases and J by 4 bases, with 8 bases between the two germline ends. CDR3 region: CASGEVETQYF. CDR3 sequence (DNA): TGTGCCAGCGGGGAGGTAGAGACCCAGTACTTC.

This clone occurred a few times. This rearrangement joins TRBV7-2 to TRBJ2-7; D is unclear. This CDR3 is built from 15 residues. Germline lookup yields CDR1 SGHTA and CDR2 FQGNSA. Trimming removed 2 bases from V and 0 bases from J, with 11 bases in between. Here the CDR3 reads CASSLIRPSSYEQYF. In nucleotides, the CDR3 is TGTGCCAGCAGCTTAATCCGTCCCAGCTCCTACGAGCAGTACTTC. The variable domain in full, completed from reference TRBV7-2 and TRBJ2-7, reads GAGVSQSPSNKVTEKGKDVELRCDPISGHTALYWYRQSLGQGLEFLIYFQGNSAPDKSGLPSDRFSAERTGGSVSTLTIQRTQQEDSAVYLCASSLIRPSSYEQYFGPGTRLTVT.

CDR3: CASSFWVYNEQFF. The CDR3 nucleotides are TGTGCCAGCAGCTTCTGGGTTTACAATGAGCAGTTCTTC. The gene calls are TRBV7-2 and TRBJ2-1; D gene ambiguous. The V and J ends lost 3 bases and 4 bases respectively, with 7 bases between them. There are 13 residues in the CDR3. Germline CDR1 reads SGHTA; CDR2 reads FQGNSA.

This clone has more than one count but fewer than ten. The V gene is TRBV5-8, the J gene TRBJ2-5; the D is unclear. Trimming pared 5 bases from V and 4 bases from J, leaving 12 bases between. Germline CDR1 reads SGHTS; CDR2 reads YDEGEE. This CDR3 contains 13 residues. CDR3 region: CASRGAPGETQYF. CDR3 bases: TGTGCCAGCAGGGGCGCACCGGGAGAGACCCAGTACTTC.

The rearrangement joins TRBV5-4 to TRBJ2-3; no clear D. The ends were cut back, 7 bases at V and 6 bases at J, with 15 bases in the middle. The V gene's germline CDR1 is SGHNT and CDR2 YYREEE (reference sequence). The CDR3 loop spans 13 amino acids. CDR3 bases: TGTGCCAGCGGCCATGGAAGTTTTGATACGCAGTATTTT. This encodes CASGHGSFDTQYF.

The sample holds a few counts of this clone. The CDR3 spells CASSESKGLRQYF. In nucleotides, the CDR3 is TGCGCCAGCAGTGAGTCGAAGGGTCTGAGGCAGTATTTT. The chain joins TRBV10-2 to TRBJ2-3, with unresolved D. The CDR3 totals 13 residues. Germline lookup yields CDR1 WSHSY and CDR2 SAAADI. Trimming shortened V by 0 bases and J by 11 bases, and 12 bases separated the two germline ends.

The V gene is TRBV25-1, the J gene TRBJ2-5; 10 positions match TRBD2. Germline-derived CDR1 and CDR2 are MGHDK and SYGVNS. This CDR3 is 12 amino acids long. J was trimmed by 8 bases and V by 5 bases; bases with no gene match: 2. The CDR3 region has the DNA TGTGCCAGCAGTCTAGCGGGGGTTACCCAGTACTTC. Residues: CASSLAGVTQYF.

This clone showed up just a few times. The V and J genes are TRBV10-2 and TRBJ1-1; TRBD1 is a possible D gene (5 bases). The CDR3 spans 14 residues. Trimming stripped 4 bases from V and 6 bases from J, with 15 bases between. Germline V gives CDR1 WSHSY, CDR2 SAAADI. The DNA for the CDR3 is TGCGCCAGCAGTGCGACAGAGGGAAGGTCTGAAGCTTTCTTT. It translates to CASSATEGRSEAFF.

CDR3 sequence: CASSPSSPYNEQFF. DNA for the CDR3: TGTGCCAGCAGCCCTTCTAGTCCCTACAATGAGCAGTTCTTC. The chain uses TRBV14 and TRBJ2-1; no definite D call. The CDR3 has 14 amino acids. V lost 4 bases to trimming and J lost 2 bases, with 9 bases between them. The V gene's germline CDR1 is SGHDN and CDR2 FVKESK.

The CDR3 nucleotides are TGCGCCAGCAGCCAAGGGCCGGACTATGGCTACACCTTC. Its protein product is CASSQGPDYGYTF. The chain has TRBV4-1 and TRBJ1-2, with D unresolved. Trimming cost V 1 base and J 3 bases, with 6 bases left between them. Germline V gene lookup returns CDR1 MGHRA and CDR2 YSYEKL. This CDR3 is 13 amino acids long.